The 21 T cell receptor beta chains listed next were all sequenced from one sample in a study of a mutant IDH1 vaccine in newly diagnosed glioma. Noted time point: week 5, during vaccination. Alongside topical imiquimod, each dose of vaccine comprised 300 ug of mutant IDH1 20-mer peptide. Repertoires were generated with immunoSEQ multiplex PCR, while TCRdb's copy carries only in-frame clones and drops some. The sample has about 54,000 clones; roughly four fifths are singletons. These receptors are not linked to any known antigen. Sequencing was performed on PBMCs, taken from a glioma patient whose treatment included an IDH1 peptide vaccine. The receptors derive from a man in his thirties or forties with glioma.

The J gene is TRBJ1-1, the V gene TRBV29-1; D unresolved. CDR3 length: 12 residues. Trimming took off 2 bases at V and 1 base at J, with 5 bases between the two ends. Per germline, CDR1 SQVTM and CDR2 ANQGSEA. Here the CDR3 DNA reads TGCAGCGTTGAATGGAAGAACACTGAAGCTTTCTTT. Translating it yields CSVEWKNTEAFF.

This sequence joins TRBV6-5 and TRBJ1-1, with TRBD1 matching 7 bases. The germline V gene encodes CDR1 MNHEY and CDR2 SVGAGI. The ends lost 5 bases at V and 6 bases at J; junction bases unmatched: 9. The length of the CDR3 is 14 residues. This chain's CDR3 is CASSPFTGTAEAFF. The CDR3 nucleotides are TGTGCCAGCAGTCCTTTTACAGGGACAGCTGAAGCTTTCTTT.

The chain links TRBV5-6 to TRBJ2-2; D remains ambiguous. Trimming removed 0 bases at V and 1 base at J, with 4 bases between. Germline V gene data show CDR1 as SGHDT and CDR2 as YYEEEE. The CDR3 contains 14 residues. The CDR3 here is CASSLGGNTGELFF. CDR3 sequence (DNA): TGTGCCAGCAGCTTGGGGGGGAACACCGGGGAGCTGTTTTTT.

The chain uses TRBV6-1 and TRBJ2-4; no definite D call. CDR1 is MNHNS and CDR2 is SASEGT in the germline V gene. The V gene lost 3 bases and the J gene lost 0 bases, with 9 bases spanning the gap. The CDR3 totals 15 residues. The CDR3, as DNA: TGTGCCAGCAGTGAGCAGGCGCTAGCCAAAAACATTCAGTACTTC. It encodes CASSEQALAKNIQYF.

The rearrangement joins TRBV19 to TRBJ1-2; 7 nucleotides line up with TRBD1. Unmatched junction bases numbered 15, after V lost 8 bases and J lost 0 bases. The CDR3 runs 17 residues. CDR1 LNHDA and CDR2 SQIVND come from the germline V gene (reference sequence). CDR3 DNA: TGTGCCAGTCAAGGCAGGGGACAGTCTTGGTCTAACTATGGCTACACCTTC. Amino acid sequence: CASQGRGQSWSNYGYTF.

V usage is TRBV19 and J usage is TRBJ2-3, with D possibly matching TRBD1 (7 bases). The germline CDR1 and CDR2 sequences are LNHDA and SQIVND (reference sequence). CDR3 length equals 15 residues. V was clipped by 7 bases and J by 4 bases, with 18 bases between them. Here the CDR3 reads CASTQGRGVADTQYF. The DNA for the CDR3 is TGTGCCAGTACTCAGGGCAGGGGGGTTGCAGATACGCAGTATTTT.

The chain employs TRBV7-6 and TRBJ2-5; 8 positions agree with TRBD2. The germline V gene encodes CDR1 SGHVS and CDR2 FNYEAQ. The CDR3 length is 15 residues. The ends lost 2 bases at V and 4 bases at J; junction bases unmatched: 6. The CDR3 sequence is CASSLPGGQGETQYF. CDR3 bases: TGTGCCAGCAGCTTACCGGGGGGGCAGGGAGAGACCCAGTACTTC.

This clone has only one observation. The junction and the germline gene differ at one end; a read error may be behind it. The genes are TRBV4-1 and TRBJ1-5; TRBD1 matches at 8 bases. The CDR3 consists of 15 residues. CDR1 is MGHRA, CDR2 YSYEKL, per germline. CDR3 protein: CASSLRTGRDQSQHF. The CDR3 region has the DNA TGCGCCAGCAGCCTCCGGACAGGGAGGGATCAGTCCCAGCATTTT.

This chain connects TRBV19 to TRBJ2-1, with 9 bases that match TRBD1. Germline CDR1 is LNHDA and CDR2 is SQIVND (reference sequence). CDR3 size: 17 residues. Unmatched junction bases numbered 6, after V lost 0 bases and J lost 3 bases. The CDR3 nucleotides read TGTGCCAGTAGTATAGATTTGGGACAGGGCATCTACAATGAGCAGTTCTTC. It yields the protein CASSIDLGQGIYNEQFF.

V usage is TRBV7-2 and J usage is TRBJ2-6; D is uncertain. Germline V gene lookup returns CDR1 SGHTA and CDR2 FQGNSA. V shed 3 bases and J shed 1 base, with 7 bases lying between them. CDR3 length: 15 amino acids. The CDR3 nucleotides read TGTGCCAGCAGCTTGGGCGGATCTGGGGCCAACGTCCTGACTTTC. This translates into CASSLGGSGANVLTF. Variable domain in full (rest from reference TRBV7-2 and TRBJ2-6): GAGVSQSPSNKVTEKGKDVELRCDPISGHTALYWYRQSLGQGLEFLIYFQGNSAPDKSGLPSDRFSAERTGGSVSTLTIQRTQQEDSAVYLCASSLGGSGANVLTFGAGSRLTVL.

V gene TRBV13 combines with J gene TRBJ1-1; the D is unclear. Germline values: CDR1 PRHDT, CDR2 FYEKMQ (reference sequence). Trimming removed 6 bases from V and 3 bases from J, with 11 bases in between. The CDR3 spans 13 residues. CDR3 region: CASSRGRDTEAFF. Written as DNA, the CDR3 is TGTGCCAGCAGTCGAGGGAGGGACACTGAAGCTTTCTTT.

V gene TRBV30 combines with J gene TRBJ1-6; D is perhaps TRBD1 (6 bases). Trimming removed 0 bases at V and 2 bases at J, with 14 bases between. The CDR3 is 17 residues long. Germline V gene data show CDR1 as GTSNPN and CDR2 as SVGIG (reference sequence). CDR3 region: CAWSVPIQGTYNSPLHF. The CDR3 DNA is TGTGCCTGGAGTGTACCGATTCAGGGGACCTATAATTCACCCCTCCACTTT.

This clone is medium-sized within its sample. This rearrangement joins TRBV6-1 to TRBJ1-6, with a tentative D call TRBD1 (5 bases). V was trimmed by 2 bases and J by 7 bases, leaving 12 bases between them. Germline V gene lookup returns CDR1 MNHNS and CDR2 SASEGT. The CDR3 extends over 15 amino acids. The CDR3 region is CASSETPEGNSPLHF. CDR3 nucleotide sequence: TGTGCCAGCAGTGAAACCCCAGAGGGGAATTCACCCCTCCACTTT.

This chain joins TRBV11-1 and TRBJ2-5, with D possibly matching TRBD1 (6 bases). In germline, CDR1 is SGHAT, CDR2 FQDESV (reference sequence). The CDR3 spans 14 residues. V was trimmed by 1 base and J by 2 bases, leaving 8 bases between them. In nucleotides, the CDR3 is TGTGCCAGCAGCTTAGACAGGGTGCAAGAGACCCAGTACTTC. Translating gives CASSLDRVQETQYF.

V gene TRBV27 combines with J gene TRBJ1-5; D not certain. Trimming took off 2 bases at V and 2 bases at J, with 4 bases between the two ends. This CDR3 region has 13 residues. CDR1 and CDR2 (germline): MNHEY, SMNVEV (reference sequence). In nucleotides, the CDR3 is TGTGCCAGCAGTTTAGTAGGCAATCAGCCCCAGCATTTT. Protein: CASSLVGNQPQHF.

CDR3 residues: CASRSGRSNQPQHF. The CDR3, as DNA: TGTGCCAGTAGGTCAGGGAGAAGCAATCAGCCCCAGCATTTT. The rearrangement joins TRBV28 to TRBJ1-5; D might be TRBD1 (5 bases). Trimming removed 9 bases from V and 1 base from J, with 13 bases in between. Germline lookup yields CDR1 MDHEN and CDR2 SYDVKM. This CDR3 is built from 14 residues.

The chain is built from TRBV27 and TRBJ2-2, with D maybe TRBD1 (6 bases). V was cut by 1 base and J by 5 bases, with 23 bases left in between. Germline V CDR1 and CDR2: MNHEY, SMNVEV (reference sequence). CDR3 length equals 19 residues. CDR3 loop: CASSLFSNRARGETGELFF. CDR3 nucleotide sequence: TGTGCCAGCAGTTTATTTTCGAACAGGGCGAGAGGGGAAACCGGGGAGCTGTTTTTT.

The chain couples TRBV19 to TRBJ1-1, with D possibly matching TRBD1 (6 bases). Germline CDR1 LNHDA, CDR2 SQIVND (reference sequence). The V gene lost 4 bases and the J gene lost 4 bases, with 16 bases spanning the gap. The CDR3 consists of 15 residues. CDR3 protein: CASSSGTPRGTEAFF. The DNA for the CDR3 is TGTGCCAGTAGTAGCGGGACACCACGGGGCACTGAAGCTTTCTTT.

The chain joins TRBV5-1 to TRBJ2-3; no reliable D call. Trimming took off 1 base at V and 3 bases at J, with 3 bases between the two ends. The germline CDR1 and CDR2 sequences are SGHRS and YFSETQ. This CDR3 has 12 residues. The CDR3 sequence is CASSLMTDTQYF. The CDR3 DNA is TGCGCCAGCAGCTTGATGACAGATACGCAGTATTTT.

The chain recombines TRBV10-3 with TRBJ1-5; possibly TRBD1 for D (6 bases). CDR1 ENHRY and CDR2 SYGVKD come from the germline V gene. The CDR3 runs to 17 residues. Trimming pared 0 bases from V and 5 bases from J, leaving 17 bases between. The chain's CDR3 is CAISESLSLRGDQPQHF. Here the CDR3 DNA reads TGTGCCATCAGTGAGTCTCTGAGCCTCAGGGGCGATCAGCCCCAGCATTTT.

The DNA of the CDR3 is TGTGCCAGTAGTATTTCGCCGGGCAGGGACACTGAAGCTTTCTTT. Translated: CASSISPGRDTEAFF. This chain joins TRBV19 and TRBJ1-1, with D possibly being TRBD1 (5 bases). The CDR3 has 15 amino acids. The germline V and J ends were trimmed by 3 bases and 3 bases, with 14 bases remaining between them. In germline, CDR1 is LNHDA, CDR2 SQIVND (reference sequence).